This T cell receptor beta chain stems from a study of T-cell memory formation after mild COVID-19. Germline V CDR1 and CDR2: SEHNR, FQNEAQ (reference sequence). V trimming: 5 bases; J trimming: 6 bases; junction bases outside the gene matches: 10. The CDR3 has 16 amino acids. TCRdb re-called the 5' RACE reads through MiXCR, storing one row per CDR3 protein. Among 550,000 to 700,000 distinct CDR3 sequences, 17% were seen once, and the ten largest hold roughly 7.7%. This clonotype was seen only a few times. V usage is TRBV7-9 and J usage is TRBJ1-4; 9 bases are shared with TRBD1. The clonotype was recovered from an adult woman who had mild COVID-19 (a few samples of this study predate the infection). Cell type and time point are not known. Sequences were obtained from PBMCs or a T cell subset sorted from them (not recorded which). The CDR3 DNA reads TGTGCCAGCAGCGCCTACAGGGGGCAAAGGGATGAAAAACTGTTTTTT. This sequence encodes CASSAYRGQRDEKLFF.